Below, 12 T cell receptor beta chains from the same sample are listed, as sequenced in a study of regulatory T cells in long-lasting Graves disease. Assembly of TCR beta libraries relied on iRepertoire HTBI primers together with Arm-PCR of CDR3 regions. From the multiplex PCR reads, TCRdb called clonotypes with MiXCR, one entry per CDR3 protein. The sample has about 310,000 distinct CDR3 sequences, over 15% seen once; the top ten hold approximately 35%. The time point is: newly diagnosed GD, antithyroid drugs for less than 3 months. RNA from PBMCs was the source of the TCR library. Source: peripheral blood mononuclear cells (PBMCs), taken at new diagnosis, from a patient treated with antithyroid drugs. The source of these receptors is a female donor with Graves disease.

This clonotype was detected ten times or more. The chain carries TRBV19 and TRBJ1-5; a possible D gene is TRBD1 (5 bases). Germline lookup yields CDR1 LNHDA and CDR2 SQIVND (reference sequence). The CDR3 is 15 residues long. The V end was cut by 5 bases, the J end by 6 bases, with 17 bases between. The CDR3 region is CASSSHSGRAQPQHF. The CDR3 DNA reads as TGTGCCAGTAGTTCCCACTCGGGGCGGGCTCAGCCCCAGCATTTT.

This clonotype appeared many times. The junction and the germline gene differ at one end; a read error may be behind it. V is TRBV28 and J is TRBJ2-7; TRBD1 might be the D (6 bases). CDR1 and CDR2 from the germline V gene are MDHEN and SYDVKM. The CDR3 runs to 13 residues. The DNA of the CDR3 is TGTGCCAGCAGTCCTTCTGACGACAGGCGTAGGGACTTC. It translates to CASSPSDDRRRDF.

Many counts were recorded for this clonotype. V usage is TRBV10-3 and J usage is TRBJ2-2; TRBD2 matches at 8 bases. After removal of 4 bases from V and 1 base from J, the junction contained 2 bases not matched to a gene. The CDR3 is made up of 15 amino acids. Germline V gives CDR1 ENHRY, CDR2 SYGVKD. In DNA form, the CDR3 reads TGTGCCATCAGTGTAAGCGGGAGGAACACCGGGGAGCTGTTTTTT. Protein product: CAISVSGRNTGELFF.

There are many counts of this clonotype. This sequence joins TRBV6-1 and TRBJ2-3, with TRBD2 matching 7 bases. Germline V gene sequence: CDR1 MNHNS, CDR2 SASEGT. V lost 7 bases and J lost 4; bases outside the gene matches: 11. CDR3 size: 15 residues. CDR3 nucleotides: TGTGCCAGCACGTCTTGGGACTACAGTGCAGATACGCAGTATTTT. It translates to CASTSWDYSADTQYF.

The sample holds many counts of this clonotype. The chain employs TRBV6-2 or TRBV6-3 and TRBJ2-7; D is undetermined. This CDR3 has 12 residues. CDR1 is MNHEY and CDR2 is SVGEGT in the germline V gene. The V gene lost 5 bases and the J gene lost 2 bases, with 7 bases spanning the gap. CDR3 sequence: CASSVSAYEQYF. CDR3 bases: TGTGCCAGCAGTGTCTCCGCCTACGAGCAGTACTTC.

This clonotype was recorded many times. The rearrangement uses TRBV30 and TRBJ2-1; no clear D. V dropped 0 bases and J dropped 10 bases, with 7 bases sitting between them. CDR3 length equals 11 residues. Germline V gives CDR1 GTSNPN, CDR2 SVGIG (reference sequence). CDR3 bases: TGTGCCTGGAGTGTCAGGACCGAGCAGTTCTTC. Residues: CAWSVRTEQFF. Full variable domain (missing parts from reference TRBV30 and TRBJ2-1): SQTIHQWPATLVQPVGSPLSLECTVEGTSNPNLYWYRQAAGRGLQLLFYSVGIGQISSEVPQNLSASRPQDRQFILSSKKLLLSDSGFYLCAWSVRTEQFFGPGTRLTVL.

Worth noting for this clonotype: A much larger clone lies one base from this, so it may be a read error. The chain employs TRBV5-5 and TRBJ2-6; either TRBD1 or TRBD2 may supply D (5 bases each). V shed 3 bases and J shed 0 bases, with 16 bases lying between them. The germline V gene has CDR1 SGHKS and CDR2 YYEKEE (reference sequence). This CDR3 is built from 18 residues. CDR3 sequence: CASSSTGTSLSGANVLTF. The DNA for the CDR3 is TGTGCCAGCAGCTCAACCGGGACGAGCCTCTCTGGGGCCAACGTCCTGACTTTC.

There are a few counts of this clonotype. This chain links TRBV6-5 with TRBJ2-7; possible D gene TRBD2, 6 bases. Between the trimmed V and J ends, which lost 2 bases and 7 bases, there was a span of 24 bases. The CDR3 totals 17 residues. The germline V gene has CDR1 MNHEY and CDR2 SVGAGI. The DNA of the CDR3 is TGTGCCAGCAGTTACACGACTAGTTCGCGACGGTCTAGGGAGCAGTACTTC. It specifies CASSYTTSSRRSREQYF.

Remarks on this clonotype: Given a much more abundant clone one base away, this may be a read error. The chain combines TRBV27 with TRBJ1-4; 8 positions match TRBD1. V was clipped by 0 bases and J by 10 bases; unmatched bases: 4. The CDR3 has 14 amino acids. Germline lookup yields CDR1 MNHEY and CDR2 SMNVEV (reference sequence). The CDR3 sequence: CASSLSRGRGKLFF. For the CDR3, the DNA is TGTGCCAGCAGTTTATCCAGGGGGCGTGGAAAACTGTTTTTT.

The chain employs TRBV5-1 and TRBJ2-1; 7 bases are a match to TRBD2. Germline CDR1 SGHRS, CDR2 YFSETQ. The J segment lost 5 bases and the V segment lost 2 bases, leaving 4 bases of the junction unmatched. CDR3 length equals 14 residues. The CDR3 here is CASSLIAGHNEQFF. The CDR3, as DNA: TGCGCCAGCAGCTTAATAGCGGGCCACAATGAGCAGTTCTTC.

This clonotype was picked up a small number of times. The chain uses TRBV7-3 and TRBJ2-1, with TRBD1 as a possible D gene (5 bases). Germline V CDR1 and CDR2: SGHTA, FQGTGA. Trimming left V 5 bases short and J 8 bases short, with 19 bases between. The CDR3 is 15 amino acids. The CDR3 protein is CASSLGATRGDEQFF. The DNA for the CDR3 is TGTGCCAGCAGCCTAGGGGCTACCAGAGGCGATGAGCAGTTCTTC.

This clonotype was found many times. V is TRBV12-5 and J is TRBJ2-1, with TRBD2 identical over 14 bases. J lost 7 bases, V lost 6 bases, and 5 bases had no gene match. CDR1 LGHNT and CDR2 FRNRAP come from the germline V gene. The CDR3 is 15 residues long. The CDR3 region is CASGAGTSGSNEQFF. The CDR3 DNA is TGTGCTAGTGGCGCCGGGACTAGCGGGAGTAATGAGCAGTTCTTC.